The entry below describes one TCR beta chain. Antigen: not known. This sample was taken from a study of cytomegalovirus exposure and HLA in healthy donors. Broader study findings: TRBV6-2, TRBV6-3 and some other V segments were unresolvable in 87-base-pair reads. Most observed TCR sequences were rare, whereas some public TCRs were detected in many donors.

PCR primers comprised 60 Vbeta and 13 Jbeta primers. Sequencing used immunoSEQ multiplex PCR; TCRdb keeps in-frame clones, though not all of them. Of 85,000 to 130,000 clones detected, 78% appear once; the ten largest clones hold approximately 1.9%. The CDR3 loop spans 14 amino acids. Germline CDR1 and CDR2: LNHDA and SQIVND (reference sequence). Trimming at V came to 5 bases and at J to 6 bases, leaving 7 bases not matched to a gene. This chain connects TRBV19 to TRBJ2-7, with 10 bases matching TRBD2. Sequenced sample: PBMCs. The sequence came from a middle-aged woman in good health and CMV-seronegative. CDR3 protein: CASSANSGRLEQYF. CDR3 sequence (DNA): TGTGCCAGTAGTGCAAATAGCGGGAGGCTCGAGCAGTACTTC.